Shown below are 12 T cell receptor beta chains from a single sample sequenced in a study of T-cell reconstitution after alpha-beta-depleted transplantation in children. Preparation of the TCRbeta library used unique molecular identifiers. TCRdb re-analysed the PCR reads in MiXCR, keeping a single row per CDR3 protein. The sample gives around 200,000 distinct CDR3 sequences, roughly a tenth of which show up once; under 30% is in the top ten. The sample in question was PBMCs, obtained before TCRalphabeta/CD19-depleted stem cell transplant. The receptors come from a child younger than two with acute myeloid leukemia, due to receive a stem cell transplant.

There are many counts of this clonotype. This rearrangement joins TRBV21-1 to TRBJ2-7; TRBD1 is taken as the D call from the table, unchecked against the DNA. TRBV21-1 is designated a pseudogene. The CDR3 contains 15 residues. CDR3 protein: CASSKPILWGYEQYF. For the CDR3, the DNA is TGTGCCAGCAGCAAACCCATCCTGTGGGGCTACGAGCAGTACTTC.

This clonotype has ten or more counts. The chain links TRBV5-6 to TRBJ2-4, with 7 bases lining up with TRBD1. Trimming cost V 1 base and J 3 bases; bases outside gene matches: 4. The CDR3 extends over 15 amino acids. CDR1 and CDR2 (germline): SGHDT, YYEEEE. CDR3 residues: CASSLWQGDKNIQYF. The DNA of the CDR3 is TGTGCCAGCAGCTTGTGGCAGGGGGACAAAAACATTCAGTACTTC.

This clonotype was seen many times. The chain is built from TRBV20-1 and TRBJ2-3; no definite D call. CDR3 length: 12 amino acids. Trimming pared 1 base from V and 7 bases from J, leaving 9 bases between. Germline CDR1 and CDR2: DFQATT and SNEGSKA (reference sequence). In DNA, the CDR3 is TGCAGTGCTAGAGGCCGGGCTTATACGCAGTATTTT. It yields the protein CSARGRAYTQYF.

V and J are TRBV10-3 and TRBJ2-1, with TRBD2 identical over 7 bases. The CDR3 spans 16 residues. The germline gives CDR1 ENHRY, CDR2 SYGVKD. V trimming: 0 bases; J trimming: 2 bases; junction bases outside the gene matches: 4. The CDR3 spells CAISESWEGAYNEQFF. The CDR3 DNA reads TGTGCCATCAGTGAGTCGTGGGAGGGTGCCTACAATGAGCAGTTCTTC.

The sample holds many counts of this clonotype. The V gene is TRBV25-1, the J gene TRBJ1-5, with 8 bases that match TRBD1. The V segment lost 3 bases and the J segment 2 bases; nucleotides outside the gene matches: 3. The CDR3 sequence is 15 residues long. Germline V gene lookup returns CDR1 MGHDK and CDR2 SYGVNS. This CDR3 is CASSEDRVGNQPQHF. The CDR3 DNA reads TGTGCCAGCAGTGAGGACAGGGTCGGCAATCAGCCCCAGCATTTT.

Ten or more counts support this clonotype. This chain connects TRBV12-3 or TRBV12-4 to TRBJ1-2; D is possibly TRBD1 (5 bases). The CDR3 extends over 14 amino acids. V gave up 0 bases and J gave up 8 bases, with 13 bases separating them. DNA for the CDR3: TGTGCCAGCAGTTTAGCGCAGGGTGCTTGGGGCTACACCTTC. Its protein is CASSLAQGAWGYTF.

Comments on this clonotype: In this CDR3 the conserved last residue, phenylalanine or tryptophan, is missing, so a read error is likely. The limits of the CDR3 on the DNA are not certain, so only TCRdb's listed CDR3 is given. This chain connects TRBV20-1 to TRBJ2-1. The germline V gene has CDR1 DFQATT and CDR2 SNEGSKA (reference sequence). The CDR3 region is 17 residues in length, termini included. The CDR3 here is CSARDRVAVGSYNEQSL.

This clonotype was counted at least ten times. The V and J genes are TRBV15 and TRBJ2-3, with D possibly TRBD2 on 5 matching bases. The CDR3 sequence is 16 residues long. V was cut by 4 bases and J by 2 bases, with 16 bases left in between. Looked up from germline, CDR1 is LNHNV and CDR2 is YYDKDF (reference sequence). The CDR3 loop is CATSKRSDWSTDTQYF. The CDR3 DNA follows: TGTGCCACCAGCAAGAGATCGGACTGGTCCACAGATACGCAGTATTTT.

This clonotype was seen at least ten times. The CDR3 DNA sequence: TGCGCCAGCAGCCAAGAATACGGTGGCACTGAAGCTTTCTTT. Protein sequence: CASSQEYGGTEAFF. This chain uses TRBV4-1 with TRBJ1-1; D gene ambiguous. Germline CDR1 and CDR2: MGHRA and YSYEKL. The V end lost 0 bases, the J end lost 4 bases, and 9 bases lay between the germline ends. The CDR3 runs 14 residues.

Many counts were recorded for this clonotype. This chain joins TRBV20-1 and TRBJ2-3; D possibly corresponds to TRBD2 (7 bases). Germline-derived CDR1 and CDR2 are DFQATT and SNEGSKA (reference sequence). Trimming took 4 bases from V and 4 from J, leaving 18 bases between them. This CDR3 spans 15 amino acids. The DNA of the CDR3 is TGCAGTGCTACCCTAGGTTGGGGGGGGCCAGATACGCAGTATTTT. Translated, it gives CSATLGWGGPDTQYF.

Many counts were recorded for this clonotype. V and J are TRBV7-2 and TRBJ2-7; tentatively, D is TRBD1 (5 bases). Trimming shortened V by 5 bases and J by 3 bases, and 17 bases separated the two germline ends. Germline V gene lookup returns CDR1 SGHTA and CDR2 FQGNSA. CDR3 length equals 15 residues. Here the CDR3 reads CASSPLRRQSYEQYF. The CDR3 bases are TGTGCCAGCAGCCCTCTCCGGAGACAGAGCTACGAGCAGTACTTC.

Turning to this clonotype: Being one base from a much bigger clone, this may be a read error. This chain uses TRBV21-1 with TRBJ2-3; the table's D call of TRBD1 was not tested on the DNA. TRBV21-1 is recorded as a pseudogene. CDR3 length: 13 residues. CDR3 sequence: CASSPWPTNTQYF. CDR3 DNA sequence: TGTGCCAGCAGCCCCTGGCCCACAAATACGCAGTATTTT.